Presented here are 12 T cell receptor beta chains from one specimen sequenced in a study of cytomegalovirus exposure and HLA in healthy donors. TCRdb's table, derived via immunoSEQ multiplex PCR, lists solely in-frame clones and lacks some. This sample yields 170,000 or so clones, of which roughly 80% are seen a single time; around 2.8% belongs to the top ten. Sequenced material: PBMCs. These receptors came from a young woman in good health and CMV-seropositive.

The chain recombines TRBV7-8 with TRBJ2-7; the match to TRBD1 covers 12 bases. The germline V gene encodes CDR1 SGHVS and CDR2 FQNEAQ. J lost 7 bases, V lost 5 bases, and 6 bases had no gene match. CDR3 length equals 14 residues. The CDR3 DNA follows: TGTGCCAGCAGCAGGGGACAGGGGGCCGGGGAGCAGTACTTC. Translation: CASSRGQGAGEQYF.

CDR3 in DNA: TGTGCCAGCAGTCCCCGAGGGGAGGGCGAGCAGTACTTC. It encodes CASSPRGEGEQYF. The chain joins TRBV6-4 to TRBJ2-7; the match to TRBD2 covers 7 bases. The J segment lost 6 bases and the V segment lost 5 bases, leaving 7 bases of the junction unmatched. CDR3 size: 13 residues. Germline-derived CDR1 and CDR2 are MRHNA and SNTAGT.

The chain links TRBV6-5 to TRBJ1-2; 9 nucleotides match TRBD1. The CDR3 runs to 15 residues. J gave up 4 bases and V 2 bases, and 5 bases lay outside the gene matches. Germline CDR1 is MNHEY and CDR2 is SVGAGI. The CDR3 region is CASSYVTGGGYGYTF. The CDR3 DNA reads TGTGCCAGCAGTTACGTGACAGGGGGAGGCTATGGCTACACCTTC.

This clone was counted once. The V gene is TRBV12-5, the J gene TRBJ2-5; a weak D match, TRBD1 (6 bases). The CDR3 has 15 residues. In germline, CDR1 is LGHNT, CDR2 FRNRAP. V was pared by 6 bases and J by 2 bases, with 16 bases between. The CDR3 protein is CASGPDRGGQETQYF. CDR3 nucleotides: TGTGCTAGTGGCCCTGATCGAGGGGGTCAAGAGACCCAGTACTTC.

The CDR3 DNA is TGTGCCAGCAGAAAACTAGCGGGGAGGGCAGATACGCAGTATTTT. It yields the protein CASRKLAGRADTQYF. J is TRBJ2-3 and V is TRBV27, with 10 bases lining up with TRBD2. Trimming took 6 bases from V and 4 from J; bases not matched to a gene: 7. This CDR3 has 15 residues. Per germline, CDR1 MNHEY and CDR2 SMNVEV (reference sequence).

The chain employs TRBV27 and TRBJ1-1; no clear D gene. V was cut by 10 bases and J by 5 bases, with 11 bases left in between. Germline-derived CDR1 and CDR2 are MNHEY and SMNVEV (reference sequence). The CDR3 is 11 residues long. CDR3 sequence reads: CATSGGTEAFF. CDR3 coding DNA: TGTGCCACCTCCGGAGGGACTGAAGCTTTCTTT.

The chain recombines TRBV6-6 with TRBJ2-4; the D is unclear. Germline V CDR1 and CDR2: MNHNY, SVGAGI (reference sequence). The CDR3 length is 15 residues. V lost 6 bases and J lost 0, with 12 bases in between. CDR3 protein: CASRNQRLAKNIQYF. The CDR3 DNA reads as TGTGCCAGCAGAAACCAGAGACTAGCCAAAAACATTCAGTACTTC.

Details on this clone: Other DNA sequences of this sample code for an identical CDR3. CDR3 sequence (DNA): TGCAGCGTCCAGGGGGCCAGGTACACCGGGGAGCTGTTTTTT. Protein sequence: CSVQGARYTGELFF. The rearrangement links TRBV29-1 to TRBJ2-2; 8 nucleotides line up with TRBD1. After removal of 6 bases from V and 3 bases from J, the junction contained 6 bases not matched to a gene. CDR3 length: 14 residues. Germline V gene data show CDR1 as SQVTM and CDR2 as ANQGSEA.

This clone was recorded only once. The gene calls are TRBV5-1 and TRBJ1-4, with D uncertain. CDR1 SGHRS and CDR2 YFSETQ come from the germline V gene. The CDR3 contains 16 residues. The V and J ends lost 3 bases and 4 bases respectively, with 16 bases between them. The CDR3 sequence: CASSWTTEGFNEKLFF. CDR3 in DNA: TGCGCCAGCAGCTGGACGACCGAGGGCTTTAATGAAAAACTGTTTTTT.

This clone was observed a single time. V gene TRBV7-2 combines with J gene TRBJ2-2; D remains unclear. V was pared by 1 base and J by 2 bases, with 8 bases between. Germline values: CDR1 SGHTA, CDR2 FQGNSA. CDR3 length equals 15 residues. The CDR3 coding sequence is TGTGCCAGCAGCTTAGATCGCCTAAACACCGGGGAGCTGTTTTTT. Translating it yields CASSLDRLNTGELFF. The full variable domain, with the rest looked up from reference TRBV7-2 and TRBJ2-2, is GAGVSQSPSNKVTEKGKDVELRCDPISGHTALYWYRQSLGQGLEFLIYFQGNSAPDKSGLPSDRFSAERTGGSVSTLTIQRTQQEDSAVYLCASSLDRLNTGELFFGEGSRLTVL.

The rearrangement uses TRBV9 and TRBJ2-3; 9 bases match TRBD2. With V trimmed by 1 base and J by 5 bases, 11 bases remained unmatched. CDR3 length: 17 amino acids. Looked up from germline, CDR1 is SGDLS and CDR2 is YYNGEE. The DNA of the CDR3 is TGTGCCAGCAGCGTAATAACGCGGGGGGGCAGGGGAGATACGCAGTATTTT. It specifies CASSVITRGGRGDTQYF.

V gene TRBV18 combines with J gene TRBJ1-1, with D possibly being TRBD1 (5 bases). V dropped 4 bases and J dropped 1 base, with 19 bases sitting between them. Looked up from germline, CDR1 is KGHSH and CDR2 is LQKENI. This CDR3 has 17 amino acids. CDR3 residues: CASSHSMGGTENTEAFF. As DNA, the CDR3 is TGTGCCAGCTCACATTCCATGGGGGGTACGGAGAACACTGAAGCTTTCTTT.